These 10 T cell receptor beta chains came from one sample sequenced in a study of cytomegalovirus exposure and HLA in healthy donors. Both 60 Vbeta primers and 13 Jbeta primers went into the PCR. Method: immunoSEQ multiplex PCR; TCRdb's copy keeps in-frame clones and lacks some. The data contain around 91,000 clones, about nine tenths of them singletons. The specimen sequenced was PBMCs. The source is a man between 25 and 39 years old in good health and CMV-seropositive.

This clone was counted a single time. The rearrangement joins TRBV7-6 to TRBJ2-1, with 8 nucleotides matching TRBD1. With 5 bases clipped from V and 8 bases from J, the junction kept 14 bases outside the gene matches. CDR1 and CDR2 from the germline V gene are SGHVS and FNYEAQ. The CDR3 totals 16 residues. CDR3 coding DNA: TGTGCCAGCAGCACAAAACAGGGGGATACGTTAGATGAGCAGTTCTTC. Residues: CASSTKQGDTLDEQFF.

This clone has more than one count but fewer than ten. The gene calls are TRBV7-8 and TRBJ1-1, with 9 bases aligning to TRBD1. Germline values: CDR1 SGHVS, CDR2 FQNEAQ. The CDR3 has 13 amino acids. V trimming: 10 bases; J trimming: 7 bases; junction bases outside the gene matches: 10. CDR3 loop: CATVGQGIGEAFF. The CDR3 DNA reads TGTGCCACTGTGGGACAGGGTATAGGTGAAGCTTTCTTT.

Only one count was recorded for this clone. In nucleotides, the CDR3 is TGTGCCAGCAGCTTATCCTCTAGCGGGCGGGTAACCTACAATGAGCAGTTCTTC. This translates into CASSLSSSGRVTYNEQFF. The chain recombines TRBV7-9 with TRBJ2-1; the match to TRBD2 covers 8 bases. The V segment lost 2 bases and the J segment 2 bases; nucleotides outside the gene matches: 11. This CDR3 is built from 18 residues. Germline V lookup: CDR1 SEHNR, CDR2 FQNEAQ (reference sequence).

The chain couples TRBV5-1 to TRBJ2-3, with TRBD2 identical over 10 bases. J lost 0 bases, V lost 5 bases, and 6 bases had no gene match. Germline V CDR1 and CDR2: SGHRS, YFSETQ. This CDR3 is built from 16 residues. CDR3 sequence: CASRPGLAESTDTQYF. The CDR3 coding sequence is TGCGCCAGCAGACCTGGACTAGCGGAGAGCACAGATACGCAGTATTTT.

On this clone itself: The junction shows a germline mismatch at one end, possibly a read error. The chain couples TRBV7-9 to TRBJ2-1; D is possibly TRBD2 (6 bases). Germline CDR1 is SEHNR and CDR2 is FQNEAQ (reference sequence). This CDR3 comprises 12 residues. CDR3 amino acids: CSSSRDGDFQFF. Written as DNA, the CDR3 is TGTTCCAGCAGCCGCGACGGGGACTTCCAGTTCTTC. The full variable domain, its missing parts supplied by reference TRBV7-9 and TRBJ2-1, is DTGVSQNPRHKITKRGQNVTFRCDPISEHNRLYWYRQTLGQGPEFLTYFQNEAQLEKSRLLSDRFSAERPKGSFSTLEIQRTEQGDSAMYLCSSSRDGDFQFFGPGTRLTVL.

Of note for this clone: A read error may account for a junction end that differs from germline. This chain uses TRBV5-8 with TRBJ2-7; tentative D call: TRBD2 (6 bases). The CDR3 contains 16 residues. The germline V gene encodes CDR1 SGHTS and CDR2 YDEGEE. DNA for the CDR3: TGTGCCAGCAGCCTGGGGACTTACATCAGCTCCTACGGGCAGTACTTC. It encodes CASSLGTYISSYGQYF.

The chain couples TRBV7-9 to TRBJ1-2; D is unclear. V lost 1 base to trimming and J lost 6 bases, with 12 bases between them. This CDR3 region has 14 residues. Germline V gene lookup returns CDR1 SEHNR and CDR2 FQNEAQ (reference sequence). DNA for the CDR3: TGTGCCAGCAGCTTAGGGGTTCGGGTCAATGGCTACACCTTC. Protein product: CASSLGVRVNGYTF.

The rearrangement uses TRBV19 and TRBJ1-3; 10 bases match TRBD1. The V segment lost 7 bases and the J segment 2 bases; nucleotides outside the gene matches: 11. The CDR3 runs 17 residues. Germline V gene sequence: CDR1 LNHDA, CDR2 SQIVND (reference sequence). This chain's CDR3 is CASNTFRTGGAGNTIYF. CDR3 nucleotide sequence: TGTGCCAGTAATACATTCCGGACAGGGGGAGCTGGAAACACCATATATTTT.

The gene calls are TRBV11-2 and TRBJ1-2; tentatively, D is TRBD1 (6 bases). CDR1 and CDR2 (germline): SGHAT, FQNNGV. The CDR3 extends over 13 amino acids. V dropped 0 bases and J dropped 7 bases, with 9 bases sitting between them. The CDR3 DNA follows: TGTGCCAGCAGCTTAGACAGGGGAACTGGCTACACCTTC. It translates to CASSLDRGTGYTF.

The chain combines TRBV5-4 with TRBJ1-1; D is unclear. The CDR3 extends over 12 amino acids. Germline V lookup: CDR1 SGHNT, CDR2 YYREEE (reference sequence). Between the trimmed V and J ends, which lost 1 base and 1 base, there was a span of 2 bases. CDR3 nucleotides: TGTGCCAGCAGCTTGCAGAACACTGAAGCTTTCTTT. This codes for CASSLQNTEAFF.